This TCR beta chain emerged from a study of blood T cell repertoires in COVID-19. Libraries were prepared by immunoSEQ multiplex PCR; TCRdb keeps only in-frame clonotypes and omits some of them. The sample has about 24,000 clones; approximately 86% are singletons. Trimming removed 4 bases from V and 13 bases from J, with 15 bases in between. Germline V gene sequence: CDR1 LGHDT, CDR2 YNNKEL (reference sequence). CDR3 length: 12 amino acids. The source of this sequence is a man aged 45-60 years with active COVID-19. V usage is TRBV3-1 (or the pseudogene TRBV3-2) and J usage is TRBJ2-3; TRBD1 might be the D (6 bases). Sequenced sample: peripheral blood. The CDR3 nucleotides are TGTGCCAGCAGCCTCGACCCGGGACACAAGTATTTT. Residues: CASSLDPGHKYF.